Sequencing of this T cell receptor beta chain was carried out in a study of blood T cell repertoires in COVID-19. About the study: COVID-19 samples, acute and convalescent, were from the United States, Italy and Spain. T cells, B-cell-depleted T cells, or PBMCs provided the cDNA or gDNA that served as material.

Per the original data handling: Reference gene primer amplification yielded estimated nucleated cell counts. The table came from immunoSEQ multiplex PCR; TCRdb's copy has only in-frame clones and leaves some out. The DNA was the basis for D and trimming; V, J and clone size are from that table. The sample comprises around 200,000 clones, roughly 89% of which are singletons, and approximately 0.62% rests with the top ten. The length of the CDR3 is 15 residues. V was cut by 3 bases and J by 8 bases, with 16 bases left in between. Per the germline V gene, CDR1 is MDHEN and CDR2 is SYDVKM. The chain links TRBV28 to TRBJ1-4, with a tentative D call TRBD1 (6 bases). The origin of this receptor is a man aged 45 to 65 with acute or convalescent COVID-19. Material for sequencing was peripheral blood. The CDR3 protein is CASSLGRGGWEKLFF. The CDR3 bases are TGTGCCAGCAGTTTGGGAAGGGGGGGCTGGGAAAAACTGTTTTTT.